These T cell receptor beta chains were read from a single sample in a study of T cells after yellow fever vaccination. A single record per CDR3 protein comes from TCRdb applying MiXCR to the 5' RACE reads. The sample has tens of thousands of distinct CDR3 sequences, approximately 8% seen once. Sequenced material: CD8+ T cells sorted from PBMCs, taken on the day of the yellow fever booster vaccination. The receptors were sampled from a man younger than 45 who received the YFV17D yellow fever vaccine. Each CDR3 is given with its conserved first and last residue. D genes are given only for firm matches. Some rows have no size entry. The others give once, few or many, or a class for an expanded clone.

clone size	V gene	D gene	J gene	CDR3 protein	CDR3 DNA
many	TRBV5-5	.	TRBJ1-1	CASSLMWDTEAFF	TGTGCCAGCAGCTTGATGTGGGACACTGAAGCTTTCTTT
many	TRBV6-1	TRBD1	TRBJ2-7	CASSDTGTGSYEQYF	TGTGCCAGCAGTGACACCGGGACAGGGTCCTACGAGCAGTACTTC
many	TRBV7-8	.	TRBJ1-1	CASSFPKERGSGHTEAFF	TGTGCCAGCAGCTTCCCGAAAGAAAGGGGATCGGGCCACACTGAAGCTTTCTTT
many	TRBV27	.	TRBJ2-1	CASSYEGSYNEQFF	TGTGCCAGCAGTTACGAGGGGTCTTACAATGAGCAGTTCTTC
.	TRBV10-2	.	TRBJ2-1	CASRVESQYNEQFF	TGCGCCAGCAGGGTAGAATCACAGTACAATGAGCAGTTCTTC
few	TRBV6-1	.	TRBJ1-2	CASTSGPLEGYTF	TGTGCCAGCACCTCGGGACCACTCGAGGGCTACACCTTC
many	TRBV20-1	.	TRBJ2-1	CSARLFNEQFF	TGCAGTGCTCGCCTATTCAATGAGCAGTTCTTC
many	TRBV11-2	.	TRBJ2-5	CASSLEEVLPTQYF	TGTGCCAGCAGCTTAGAAGAGGTCCTCCCGACCCAGTACTTC
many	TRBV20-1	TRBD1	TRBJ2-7	CSGRPRTGGDYEQYF	TGCAGTGGGAGACCCCGGACAGGCGGAGACTACGAGCAGTACTTC
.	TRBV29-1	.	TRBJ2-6	CSVLTGGLGANVLTF	TGCAGCGTCCTGACGGGTGGGTTGGGGGCCAACGTCCTGACTTTC
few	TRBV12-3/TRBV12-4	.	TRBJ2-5	CASKDAAQETQYF	TGTGCCAGCAAAGACGCGGCCCAAGAGACCCAGTACTTC
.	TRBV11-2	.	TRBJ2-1	CASSSPSYNEQFF	TGTGCCAGCAGCTCCCCTTCATACAATGAGCAGTTCTTC
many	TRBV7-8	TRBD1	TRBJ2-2	CASSLEGTGLTGELFF	TGTGCCAGCAGCTTAGAGGGGACAGGGTTAACCGGGGAGCTGTTTTTT
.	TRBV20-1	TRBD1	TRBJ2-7	CSASGQGVLKQYF	TGCAGTGCTAGTGGGCAGGGGGTTTTGAAGCAGTACTTC
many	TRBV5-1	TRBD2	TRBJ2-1	CASSLGGYSGPYNEQFF	TGCGCCAGCAGCTTGGGGGGATATAGCGGGCCCTACAATGAGCAGTTCTTC
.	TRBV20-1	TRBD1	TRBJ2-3	CSADTAAGGDTQYF	TGCAGTGCTGACACGGCGGCAGGGGGAGATACGCAGTATTTT
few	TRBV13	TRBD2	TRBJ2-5	CASSSAGGETQYF	TGTGCCAGCAGCTCAGCGGGAGGGGAGACCCAGTACTTC
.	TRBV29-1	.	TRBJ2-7	CNVGMAEQYF	TGCAACGTGGGCATGGCCGAGCAGTACTTC
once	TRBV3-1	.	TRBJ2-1	CDSSLWGPNEQFF	TGTGACAGCAGCCTATGGGGACCCAATGAGCAGTTCTTC
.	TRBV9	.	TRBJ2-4	CASSVGGGIQYF	TGTGCCAGCAGCGTAGGAGGGGGTATTCAGTACTTC
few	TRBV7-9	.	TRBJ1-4	CASSLGGRNEKLFF	TGTGCCAGCAGCTTAGGAGGTCGCAATGAAAAACTGTTTTTT
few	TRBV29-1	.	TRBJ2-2	CSVVSAGELFF	TGCAGCGTTGTAAGTGCCGGGGAGCTGTTTTTT
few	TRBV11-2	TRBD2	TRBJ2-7	CASSQLGWGGVISYEQYF	TGTGCCAGCAGCCAACTGGGTTGGGGAGGGGTTATATCCTACGAGCAGTACTTC
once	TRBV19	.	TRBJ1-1	CASSIYSRDTEAFF	TGTGCCAGTAGTATTTACTCTCGGGACACTGAAGCTTTCTTT
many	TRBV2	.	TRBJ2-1	CASTEVSDSTQFF	TGTGCCAGCACCGAAGTTTCTGACAGCACCCAGTTCTTC
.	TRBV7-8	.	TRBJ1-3	CASSYLAGSRSGNTIYF	TGTGCCAGCAGCTACCTTGCGGGCAGTCGCTCTGGAAACACCATATATTTT
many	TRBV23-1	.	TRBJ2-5	CASRDDVHQETQYF	TGCGCCAGCAGAGACGACGTTCACCAAGAGACCCAGTACTTC
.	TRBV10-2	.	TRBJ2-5	CATSPESQETQYF	TGCGCCACCTCTCCAGAGTCCCAAGAGACCCAGTACTTC
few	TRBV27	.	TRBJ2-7	CASSRVLLRDPPYEQYF	TGTGCCAGCAGTAGGGTCCTTTTGCGGGACCCTCCCTACGAGCAGTACTTC
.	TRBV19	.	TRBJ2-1	CASSINPEREQFF	TGTGCCAGTAGTATAAATCCGGAGCGAGAGCAGTTCTTC
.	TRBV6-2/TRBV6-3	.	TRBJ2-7	CASSYVGGHESYF	TGTGCCAGCAGTTATGTGGGAGGCCACGAGTCGTACTTC
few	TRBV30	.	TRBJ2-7	CAWMGDNSYEQYF	TGTGCCTGGATGGGGGACAACTCCTACGAGCAGTACTTC
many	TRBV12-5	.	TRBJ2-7	CASGLVPEDEQYF	TGTGCTAGTGGTTTGGTGCCTGAGGACGAGCAGTACTTC
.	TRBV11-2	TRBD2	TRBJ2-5	CASSAATSGDQETQYF	TGTGCCAGCAGCGCCGCGACTAGCGGGGACCAAGAGACCCAGTACTTC
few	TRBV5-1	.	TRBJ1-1	CASSLEHLSGEAFF	TGCGCCAGCAGCTTGGAGCACCTCTCGGGTGAAGCTTTCTTT
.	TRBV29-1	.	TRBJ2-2	CSAGRGINTGELFF	TGCAGCGCTGGACGAGGGATTAACACCGGGGAGCTGTTTTTT
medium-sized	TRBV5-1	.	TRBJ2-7	CASSLGQVVEQYF	TGCGCCAGCAGCTTGGGACAGGTCGTCGAGCAGTACTTC
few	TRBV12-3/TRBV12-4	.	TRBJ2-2	CASSLFGRTGELFF	TGTGCCAGCAGTTTGTTCGGTCGGACCGGGGAGCTGTTTTTT
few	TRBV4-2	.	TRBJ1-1	CASSQELGAVGIEAFF	TGTGCCAGCAGCCAAGAGTTAGGGGCGGTAGGAATTGAAGCTTTCTTT
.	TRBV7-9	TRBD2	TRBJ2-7	CASSPLAGVTDEQYF	TGTGCCAGCAGCCCATTAGCGGGAGTCACCGACGAGCAGTACTTC